This T cell receptor beta chain stems from a study of a mutant IDH1 vaccine in newly diagnosed glioma (dated by TCRdb to about 2021). Regarding the complete study: Of the roughly 33 treated patients, about 60% were male and approximately 40% were female, and the mean age was 40.4 years. For exploratory analyses, approximately 25 treated patients had longitudinal TCRB deep sequencing done wherever samples were available. Peripheral blood samples were drawn at six visits, namely V03 (baseline), V05, V07, V10, V12 and V13. Prior to enrollment, standard therapy consisting of radiotherapy alone, temozolomide alone, or radiochemotherapy with temozolomide had been administered to patients, with the combination being received by most patients. The research as a whole found: Availability determined which PBMC samples were chosen for TCRB deep sequencing. Vaccine-induced immune responses across multiple MHC alleles were detected in about 92% of patients. The authors stated that sample limitations prevented analyses of patient blood samples from being reproduced. Pseudoprogression seemed to be unrelated to changes in the top peripheral T cell clonotypes found by TCRB sequencing.

Comment on this clone: Its antigen has not been determined. No per-base quality is available; no much larger clone lies one base away.

Based on the germline V gene (reference sequence), the CDR1 and CDR2 sequences are SEHNR and FQNEAQ. V sheds 2 bases and J sheds 6 bases, leaving 23 bases between their ends. From cysteine to phenylalanine, the CDR3 is 17 amino acids long. Solely the CDR3 DNA is kept, with 51 bases framed from the first base. The time point label for this specimen denotes: baseline, week 1 (first vaccination visit). The intended sense of this specimen's treatment or condition label: pre-vaccination baseline after standard-of-care therapy. The donors had newly diagnosed IDH1-mutant astrocytomas of WHO grade 3 or 4 that showed loss of nuclear ATRX. The samples were drawn from NOA16, a multicentre, single-arm, open-label phase I trial in Germany that tested a mutant IDH1 peptide vaccine in humans for the first time. Blood drawn at visit V03 was used as the baseline sample for immunogenicity testing. Genomic DNA for TCRB sequencing was extracted from EDTA blood using the DNeasy Blood and Tissue Kit.

The library was obtained by the immunoSEQ multiplex PCR assay. Following the manufacturer's protocol, the hsTCRB Kit was used to amplify rearranged TCR beta chain sequences. An Illumina MiSeq was used to sequence the TCRB libraries. As for how the authors treated the data: Demultiplexing, trimming and gene mapping were performed with the kit vendor's proprietary platform. Imported from immuneACCESS, the table was reduced by TCRdb to in-frame sequences with V and J called. These copies leave out some clones; in studies compared against another copy, an unresolved V gene accounts for under half, and the cause of the remainder is not known. That table gives V, J and clone size, and the DNA gave D and trimming. This sample gives 70,000 to 95,000 clones in total; over 70% of them show up just once. About 5.3% of the sample goes to the ten largest clones.

Rearrangement joined TRBV7-9 to TRBJ2-7, with TRBD1 as a weak D call on 6 bases. The TCR comes from a man between 35 and 55 years old with glioma. Some clones in this sample may be carry-over from other donors' samples. This specimen was PBMCs, taken from a glioma patient treated with radiotherapy, temozolomide or both. The sequenced DNA: TGTGCCAGCAGCTTAATCCCTTTAGGACAGAGAACTTCCGAGCAGTACTTC. Its amino acids are CASSLIPLGQRTSEQYF.